This T cell receptor (beta chain) was sequenced in a study of blood T cell repertoires in COVID-19. The wider study: Italy, Spain and the United States were the sources of the convalescent and acute COVID-19 samples. In each case, the material was cDNA or gDNA derived from T cells, B-cell-depleted T cells, or PBMCs.

Sequenced by immunoSEQ multiplex PCR; TCRdb stores in-frame clones only, minus some. The top ten hold approximately 44% of the sample, which has 80,000 to 95,000 clones, approximately 80% seen once. Germline V lookup: CDR1 SGHDT, CDR2 YYEEEE. J gave up 1 base and V 4 bases, and 7 bases lay outside the gene matches. This CDR3 has 15 amino acids. The sequence was collected from a man aged 80 or over with acute or convalescent COVID-19. Sequences were obtained from peripheral blood. The chain combines TRBV5-6 with TRBJ1-1; 7 bases line up with TRBD1. CDR3 sequence reads: CASSRDRDKNTEAFF. Here the CDR3 DNA reads TGTGCCAGCAGCCGAGACAGGGATAAGAACACTGAAGCTTTCTTT.